This T cell receptor beta chain came from a study of tumor-infiltrating lymphocytes in primary liver carcinoma. Notes on the study in general: When set against blood, tumors had a significantly higher top-250-clone fraction (p = 0.039).

It was from 20-30 mg of unsorted bulk tissue that RNA and DNA were co-extracted. Trimming took off 5 bases at V and 5 bases at J, with 10 bases between the two ends. The CDR3 spans 13 residues. This clonotype was recorded many times. Antigen unknown. A primer matching the constant region was used to make TCR beta cDNA from approximately 520 ng of total RNA. Libraries of TCR beta came from three nested multiplex PCR rounds with slightly modified ARM-PCR. Rounds one and two of PCR, each of 10 cycles, were primed with TRBV1-TRBV30 forward primers and a C-beta reverse primer. TCRdb independently ran MiXCR on the multiplex PCR reads; one entry per CDR3 protein. This table has around 100,000 distinct CDR3 sequences, about 67% appearing once.

Sample: liver tumor tissue from sampling region 2. The sample's subset: tumor region T2, inferior pole. The V and J genes are TRBV12-3 or TRBV12-4 and TRBJ1-5; a possible D gene is TRBD1 (6 bases). The receptor was isolated from a woman in her fifties or sixties with primary liver carcinoma and hepatitis B virus infection. CDR3 protein: CASSRTEDQPQHF. CDR3 DNA: TGTGCCAGCAGTCGGACAGAAGATCAGCCCCAGCATTTT.